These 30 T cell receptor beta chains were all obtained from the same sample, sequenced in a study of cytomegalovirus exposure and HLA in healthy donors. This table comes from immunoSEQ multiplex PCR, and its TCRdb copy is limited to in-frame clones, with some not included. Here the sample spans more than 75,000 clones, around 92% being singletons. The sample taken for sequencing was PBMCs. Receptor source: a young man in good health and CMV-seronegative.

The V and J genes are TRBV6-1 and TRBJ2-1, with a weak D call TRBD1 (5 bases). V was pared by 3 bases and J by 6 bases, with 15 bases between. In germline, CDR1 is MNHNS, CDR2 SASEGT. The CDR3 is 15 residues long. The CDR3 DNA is TGTGCCAGCAGTGACAGGGCGCGAGGCATCAATGAGCAGTTCTTC. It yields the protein CASSDRARGINEQFF.

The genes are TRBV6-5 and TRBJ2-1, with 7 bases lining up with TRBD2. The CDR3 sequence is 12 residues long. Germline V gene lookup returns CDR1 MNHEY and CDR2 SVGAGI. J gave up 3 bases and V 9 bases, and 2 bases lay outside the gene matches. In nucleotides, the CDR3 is TGTGCCAGAGGGGAGGGCTACAATGAGCAGTTCTTC. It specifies CARGEGYNEQFF.

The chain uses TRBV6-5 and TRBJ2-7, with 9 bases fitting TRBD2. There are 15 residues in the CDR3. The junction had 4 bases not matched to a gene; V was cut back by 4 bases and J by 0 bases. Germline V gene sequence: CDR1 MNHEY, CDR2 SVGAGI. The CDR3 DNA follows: TGTGCCAGCAGTTTCCTTAGCGGGAGCTCCTACGAGCAGTACTTC. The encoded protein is CASSFLSGSSYEQYF.

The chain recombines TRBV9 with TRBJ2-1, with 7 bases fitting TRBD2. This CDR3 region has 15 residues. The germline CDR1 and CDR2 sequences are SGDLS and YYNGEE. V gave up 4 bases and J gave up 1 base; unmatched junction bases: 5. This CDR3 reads CASSPTGGSYNEQFF. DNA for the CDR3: TGTGCCAGCAGCCCCACGGGGGGATCCTACAATGAGCAGTTCTTC. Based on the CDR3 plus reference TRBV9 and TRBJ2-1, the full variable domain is DSGVTQTPKHLITATGQRVTLRCSPRSGDLSVYWYQQSLDQGLQFLIQYYNGEERAKGNILERFSAQQFPDLHSELNLSSLELGDSALYFCASSPTGGSYNEQFFGPGTRLTVL.

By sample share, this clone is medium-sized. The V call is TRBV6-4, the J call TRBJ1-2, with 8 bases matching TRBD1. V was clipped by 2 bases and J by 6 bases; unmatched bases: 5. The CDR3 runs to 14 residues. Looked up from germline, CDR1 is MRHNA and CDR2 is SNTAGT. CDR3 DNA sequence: TGTGCCAGCAGTGACGGACAGGGAAGTGATGGCTACACCTTC. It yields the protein CASSDGQGSDGYTF.

Here the CDR3 DNA reads TGTGCCAGCAGCTCAGGGACAGGGGTCAAGACCCAGTACTTC. Protein sequence: CASSSGTGVKTQYF. The rearrangement links TRBV7-2 to TRBJ2-5, with 10 bases that match TRBD1. The CDR3 totals 14 residues. Germline V gene data show CDR1 as SGHTA and CDR2 as FQGNSA. The junction had 5 bases not matched to a gene; V was cut back by 4 bases and J by 6 bases.

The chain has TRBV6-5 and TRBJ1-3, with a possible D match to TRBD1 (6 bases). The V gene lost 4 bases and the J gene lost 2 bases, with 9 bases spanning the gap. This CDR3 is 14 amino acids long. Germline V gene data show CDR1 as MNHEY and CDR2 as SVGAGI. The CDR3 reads CASSFTGTGNTIYF. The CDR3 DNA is TGTGCCAGCAGTTTTACAGGGACTGGAAACACCATATATTTT.

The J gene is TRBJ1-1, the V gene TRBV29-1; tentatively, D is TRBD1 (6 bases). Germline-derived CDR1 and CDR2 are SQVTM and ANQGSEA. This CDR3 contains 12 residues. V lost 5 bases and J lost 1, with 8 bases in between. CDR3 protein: CSVRGGNTEAFF. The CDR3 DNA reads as TGCAGCGTTAGAGGGGGGAACACTGAAGCTTTCTTT. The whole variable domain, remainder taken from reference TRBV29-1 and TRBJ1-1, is SAVISQKPSRDICQRGTSLTIQCQVDSQVTMMFWYRQQPGQSLTLIATANQGSEATYESGFVIDKFPISRPNLTFSTLTVSNMSPEDSSIYLCSVRGGNTEAFFGQGTRLTVV.

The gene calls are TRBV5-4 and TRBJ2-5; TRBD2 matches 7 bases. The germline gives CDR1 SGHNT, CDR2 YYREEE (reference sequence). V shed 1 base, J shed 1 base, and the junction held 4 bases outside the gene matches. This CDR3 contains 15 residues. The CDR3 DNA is TGTGCCAGCAGCTTGTCAAAGCGGGGCCAAGAGACCCAGTACTTC. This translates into CASSLSKRGQETQYF. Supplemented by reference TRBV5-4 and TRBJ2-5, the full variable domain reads ETGVTQSPTHLIKTRGQQVTLRCSSQSGHNTVSWYQQALGQGPQFIFQYYREEENGRGNFPPRFSGLQFPNYSSELNVNALELDDSALYLCASSLSKRGQETQYFGPGTRLLVL.

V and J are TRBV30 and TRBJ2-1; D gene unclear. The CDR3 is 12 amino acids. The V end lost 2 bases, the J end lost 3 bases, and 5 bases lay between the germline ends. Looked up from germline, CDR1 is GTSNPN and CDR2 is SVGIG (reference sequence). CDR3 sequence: CAWSPHYNEQFF. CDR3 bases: TGTGCCTGGAGTCCCCACTACAATGAGCAGTTCTTC.

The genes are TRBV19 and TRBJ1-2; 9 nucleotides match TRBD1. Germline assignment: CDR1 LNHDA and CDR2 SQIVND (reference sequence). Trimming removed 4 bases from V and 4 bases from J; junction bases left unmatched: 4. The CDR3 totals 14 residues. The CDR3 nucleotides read TGTGCCAGTAGTACGGGACAGGGACCCTATGGCTACACCTTC. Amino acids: CASSTGQGPYGYTF.

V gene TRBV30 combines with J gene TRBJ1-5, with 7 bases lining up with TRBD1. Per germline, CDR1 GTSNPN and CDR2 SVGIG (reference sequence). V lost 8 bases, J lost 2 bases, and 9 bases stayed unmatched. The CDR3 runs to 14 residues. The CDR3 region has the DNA TGTGCCCTACAGGGGAAAGGTGGCAATCAGCCCCAGCATTTT. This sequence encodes CALQGKGGNQPQHF.

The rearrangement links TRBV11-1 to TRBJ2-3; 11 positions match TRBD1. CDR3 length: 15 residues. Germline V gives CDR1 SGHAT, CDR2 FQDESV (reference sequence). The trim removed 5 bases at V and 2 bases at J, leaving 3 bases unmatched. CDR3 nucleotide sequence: TGTGCCAGCAGCCCGGGACAGGGGGACACAGATACGCAGTATTTT. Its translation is CASSPGQGDTDTQYF.

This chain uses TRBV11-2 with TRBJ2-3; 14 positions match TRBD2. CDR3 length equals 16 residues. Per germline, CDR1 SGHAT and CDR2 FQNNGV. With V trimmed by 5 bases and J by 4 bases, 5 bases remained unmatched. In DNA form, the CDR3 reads TGTGCCAGCAGCGGACGGACTAGCGGGGGGCCAGATACGCAGTATTTT. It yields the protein CASSGRTSGGPDTQYF.

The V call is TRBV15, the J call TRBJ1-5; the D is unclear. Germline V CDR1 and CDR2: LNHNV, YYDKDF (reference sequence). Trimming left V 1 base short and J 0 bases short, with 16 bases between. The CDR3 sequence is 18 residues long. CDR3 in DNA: TGTGCCACCAGCAGAGTACGGTCAAGCGTATATAGCAATCAGCCCCAGCATTTT. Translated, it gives CATSRVRSSVYSNQPQHF.

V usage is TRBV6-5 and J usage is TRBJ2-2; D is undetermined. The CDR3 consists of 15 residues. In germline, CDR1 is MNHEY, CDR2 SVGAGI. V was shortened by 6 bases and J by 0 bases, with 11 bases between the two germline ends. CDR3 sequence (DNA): TGTGCCAGCAGGGTATACAGAACGAACACCGGGGAGCTGTTTTTT. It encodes CASRVYRTNTGELFF.

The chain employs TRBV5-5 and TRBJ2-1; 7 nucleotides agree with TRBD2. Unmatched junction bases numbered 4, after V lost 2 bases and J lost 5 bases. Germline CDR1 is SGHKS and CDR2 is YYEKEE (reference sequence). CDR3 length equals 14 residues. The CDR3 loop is CASSFTSEHNEQFF. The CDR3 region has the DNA TGTGCCAGCAGCTTCACTAGCGAGCACAATGAGCAGTTCTTC.

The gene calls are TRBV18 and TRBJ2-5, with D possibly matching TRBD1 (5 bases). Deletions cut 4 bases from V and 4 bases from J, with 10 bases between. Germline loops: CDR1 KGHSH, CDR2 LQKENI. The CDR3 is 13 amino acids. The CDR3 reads CASSRQNLETQYF. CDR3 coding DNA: TGTGCCAGCTCACGACAGAACTTAGAGACCCAGTACTTC.

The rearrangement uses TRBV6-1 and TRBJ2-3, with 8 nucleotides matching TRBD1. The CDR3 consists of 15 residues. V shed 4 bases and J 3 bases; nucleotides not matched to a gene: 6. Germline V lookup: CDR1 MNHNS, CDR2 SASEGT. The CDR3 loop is CASSGGQGRTDTQYF. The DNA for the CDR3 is TGTGCCAGCAGTGGAGGACAGGGACGAACAGATACGCAGTATTTT.

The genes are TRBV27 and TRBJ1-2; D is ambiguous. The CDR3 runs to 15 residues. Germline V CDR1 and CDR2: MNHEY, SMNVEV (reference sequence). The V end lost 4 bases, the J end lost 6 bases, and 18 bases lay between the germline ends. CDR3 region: CASSSDNSVIDGYTF. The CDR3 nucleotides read TGTGCCAGCAGTTCCGACAATTCGGTCATTGATGGCTACACCTTC.

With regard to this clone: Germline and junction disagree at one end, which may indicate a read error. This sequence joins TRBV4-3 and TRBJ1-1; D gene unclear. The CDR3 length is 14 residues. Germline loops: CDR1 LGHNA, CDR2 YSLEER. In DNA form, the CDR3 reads TGCGCCGGCAGCCACCGCACTGCGAACACTGAAGCTTTCTTT. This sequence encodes CAGSHRTANTEAFF.

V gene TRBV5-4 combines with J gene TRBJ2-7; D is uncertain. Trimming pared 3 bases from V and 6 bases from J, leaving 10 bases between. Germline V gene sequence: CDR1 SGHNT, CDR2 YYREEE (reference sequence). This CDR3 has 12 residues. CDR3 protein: CASSSRSAEQYF. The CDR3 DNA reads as TGTGCCAGCAGCTCCCGGAGTGCCGAGCAGTACTTC.

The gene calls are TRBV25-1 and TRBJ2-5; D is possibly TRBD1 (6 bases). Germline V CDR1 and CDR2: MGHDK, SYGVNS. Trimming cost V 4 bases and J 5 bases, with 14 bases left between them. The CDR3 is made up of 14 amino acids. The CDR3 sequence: CASSGTDLMETQYF. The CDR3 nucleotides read TGTGCCAGCAGTGGGACAGACCTGATGGAGACCCAGTACTTC.

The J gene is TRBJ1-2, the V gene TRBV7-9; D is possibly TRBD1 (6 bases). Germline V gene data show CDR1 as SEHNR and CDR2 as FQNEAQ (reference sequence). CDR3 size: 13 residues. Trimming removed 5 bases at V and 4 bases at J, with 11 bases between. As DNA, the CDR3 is TGTGCCAGCAGCCCCCGGGACACCTATGGCTACACCTTC. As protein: CASSPRDTYGYTF. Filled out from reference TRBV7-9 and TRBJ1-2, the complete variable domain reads DTGVSQNPRHKITKRGQNVTFRCDPISEHNRLYWYRQTLGQGPEFLTYFQNEAQLEKSRLLSDRFSAERPKGSFSTLEIQRTEQGDSAMYLCASSPRDTYGYTFGSGTRLTVV.

The CDR3 DNA follows: TGTGCCAGCAGCTCCCAAACAGATACGCAGTATTTT. It translates to CASSSQTDTQYF. The chain couples TRBV9 to TRBJ2-3; D not resolved. Trimming shortened V by 4 bases and J by 3 bases, and 6 bases separated the two germline ends. The CDR3 is 12 residues long. Germline CDR1 SGDLS, CDR2 YYNGEE. Combining the CDR3 with reference TRBV9 and TRBJ2-3 gives the whole variable domain DSGVTQTPKHLITATGQRVTLRCSPRSGDLSVYWYQQSLDQGLQFLIQYYNGEERAKGNILERFSAQQFPDLHSELNLSSLELGDSALYFCASSSQTDTQYFGPGTRLTVL.

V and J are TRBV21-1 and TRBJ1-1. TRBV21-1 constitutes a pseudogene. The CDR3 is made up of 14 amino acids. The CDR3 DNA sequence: TGTGCCAGCAGCAAAGGGCGGGGGAACACTGAAGCTTTCTTT. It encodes CASSKGRGNTEAFF.

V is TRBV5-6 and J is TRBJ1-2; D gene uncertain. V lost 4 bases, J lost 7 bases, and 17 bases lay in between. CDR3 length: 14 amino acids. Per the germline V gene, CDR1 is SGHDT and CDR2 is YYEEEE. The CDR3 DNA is TGTGCCAGCAGCCCAACCCCAGGTCTTCGTGGCTACACCTTC. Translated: CASSPTPGLRGYTF.

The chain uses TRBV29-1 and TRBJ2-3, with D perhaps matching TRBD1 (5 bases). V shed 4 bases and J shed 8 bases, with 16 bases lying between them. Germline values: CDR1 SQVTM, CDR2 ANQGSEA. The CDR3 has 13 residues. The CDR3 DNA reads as TGCAGCGTTGTGGGGCAGCTGATAGGTACGCAGTATTTT. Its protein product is CSVVGQLIGTQYF.

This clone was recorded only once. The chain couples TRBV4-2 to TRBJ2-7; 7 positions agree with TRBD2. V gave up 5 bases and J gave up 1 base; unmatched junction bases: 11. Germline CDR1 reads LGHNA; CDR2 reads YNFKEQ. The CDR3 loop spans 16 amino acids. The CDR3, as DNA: TGTGCCAGCAGCGTCCTTGAGGGCGGGAGTTCCTACGAGCAGTACTTC. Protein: CASSVLEGGSSYEQYF.

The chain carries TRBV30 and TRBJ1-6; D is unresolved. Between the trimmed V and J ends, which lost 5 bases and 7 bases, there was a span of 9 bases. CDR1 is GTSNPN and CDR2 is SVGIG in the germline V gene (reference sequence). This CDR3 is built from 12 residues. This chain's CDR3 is CAWGSGNSPLHF. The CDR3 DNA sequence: TGTGCCTGGGGGTCGGGGAATTCACCCCTCCACTTT.